This T cell receptor (beta chain) is drawn from a study of blood T cell repertoires in COVID-19. In the original analysis: How many nucleated cells were present was estimated from reference gene primer amplification. Data came from immunoSEQ multiplex PCR; TCRdb stores just in-frame clones and leaves some out. V, J and clone size reflect that table, while D and trimming were determined from the DNA. This sample carries around 150,000 clones, roughly 90% of them seen once, and the ten largest clones take 2.5% to 3.5%. From germline, CDR1 is LNHDA and CDR2 SQIVND (reference sequence). Trimming cost V 2 bases and J 4 bases, with 12 bases left between them. CDR3 length: 15 amino acids.

This clonotype was obtained from a man in his 60s with acute or convalescent COVID-19. Sequencing was done on a sample of peripheral blood. V and J are TRBV19 and TRBJ1-5, with D possibly TRBD1 on 5 matching bases. The CDR3 bases are TGTGCCAGTAGTATAATGCCCGGGGGGAATCAGCCCCAGCATTTT. The encoded protein is CASSIMPGGNQPQHF.